One and the same sample provided the 5 T cell receptor beta chains below, sequenced in a study of shared clonotypes between healthy human individuals (dated by TCRdb to 2018 to 2021). Libraries came from the immunoSEQ multiplex PCR assay. Not all clones reach the TCRdb copy of this immuneACCESS table, which keeps in-frame sequences only. Checked studies attribute under half of the gap to unresolved V genes and leave the rest unexplained. The sample table contains about 2.3 million clones; only one count was recorded for 85% to 95% of them. In total, the top ten clones hold 0.35% to 0.5% of the sample. The sequenced sample was naive CD4+ T cells from PBMCs. In the paper's terms, the cell subset or site label means: CD45RA+ positively selected. Source of these receptors: a man between 18 and 29 years old in good health. Some clones in this sample may be carry-over from other donors' samples.

The chain employs TRBV30 and TRBJ1-2; tentatively, D is TRBD1 (5 bases). Trimming pared 5 bases from V and 7 bases from J, leaving 17 bases between. CDR1 is GTSNPN and CDR2 is SVGIG in the germline V gene (reference sequence). The CDR3 sequence is 13 residues long. In nucleotides, the CDR3 is TGTGCCTGGTCTCCGGGACCCTCCGGTGGCTACACCTTC. It is translated as CAWSPGPSGGYTF.

The chain employs TRBV28 and TRBJ2-7, with 9 bases lining up with TRBD1. CDR1 and CDR2 (germline): MDHEN, SYDVKM. With 3 bases clipped from V and 3 bases from J, the junction kept 3 bases outside the gene matches. This CDR3 has 14 amino acids. The CDR3 DNA is TGTGCCAGCAGTTTCCGGGACAGGGACTACGAGCAGTACTTC. Translating it yields CASSFRDRDYEQYF.

This chain links TRBV4-1 with TRBJ2-1; a weak D match, TRBD2 (7 bases). CDR3 length: 18 residues. Germline V CDR1 and CDR2: MGHRA, YSYEKL. With 4 bases removed from V and 6 bases from J, the gap between germline ends came to 25 bases. The CDR3 reads CASSPGGGGGRPFNEQFF. As DNA, the CDR3 is TGCGCCAGCAGCCCTGGGGGAGGCGGGGGCCGGCCCTTCAATGAGCAGTTCTTC.

This chain uses TRBV4-2 with TRBJ2-3; no clear D. Germline CDR1 LGHNA, CDR2 YNFKEQ. The CDR3 runs 18 residues. Between the trimmed V and J ends, which lost 0 bases and 0 bases, there was a span of 16 bases. The CDR3 bases are TGTGCCAGCAGCCAAGATCAAATTTTCGGCGGAAGCACAGATACGCAGTATTTT. Translation: CASSQDQIFGGSTDTQYF.

This chain links TRBV5-6 with TRBJ2-3; D is undetermined. This CDR3 contains 15 residues. Trimming shortened V by 1 base and J by 1 base, and 10 bases separated the two germline ends. The germline V gene encodes CDR1 SGHDT and CDR2 YYEEEE. The CDR3 sequence is CASSLLRVGTDTQYF. The CDR3 DNA reads as TGTGCCAGCAGCTTGTTACGGGTTGGCACAGATACGCAGTATTTT.